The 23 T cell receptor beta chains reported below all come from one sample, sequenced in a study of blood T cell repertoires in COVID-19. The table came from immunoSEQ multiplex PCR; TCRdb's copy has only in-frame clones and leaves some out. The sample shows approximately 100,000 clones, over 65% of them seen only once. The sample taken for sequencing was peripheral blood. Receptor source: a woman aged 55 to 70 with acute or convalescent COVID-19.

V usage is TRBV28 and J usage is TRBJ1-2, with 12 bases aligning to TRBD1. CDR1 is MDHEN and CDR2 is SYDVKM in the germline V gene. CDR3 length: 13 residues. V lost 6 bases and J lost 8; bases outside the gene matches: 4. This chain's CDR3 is CASSSGTGGGYTF. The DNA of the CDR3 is TGTGCCAGCAGCTCCGGGACAGGGGGCGGCTACACCTTC.

The CDR3 DNA sequence: TGTGCCACGGAGGGGGCGCTGAAAAACATTCAGTACTTC. Its protein product is CATEGALKNIQYF. V and J are TRBV28 and TRBJ2-4, with D tentatively TRBD1 (7 bases). Trimming left V 10 bases short and J 4 bases short, with 14 bases between. CDR3 length: 13 amino acids. The germline gives CDR1 MDHEN, CDR2 SYDVKM.

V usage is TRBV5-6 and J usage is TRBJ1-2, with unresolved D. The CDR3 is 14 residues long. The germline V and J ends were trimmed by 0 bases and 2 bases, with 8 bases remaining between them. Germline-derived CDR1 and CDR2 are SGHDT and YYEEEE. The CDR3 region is CASSLGGVNYGYTF. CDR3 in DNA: TGTGCCAGCAGCTTGGGGGGAGTAAACTATGGCTACACCTTC.

In nucleotides, the CDR3 is TGTGCCAGCGGAGAGTACAGGGTTCTCTCTGGGGCCAACGTCCTGACTTTC. Translation: CASGEYRVLSGANVLTF. V and J are TRBV28 and TRBJ2-6, with a weak D call TRBD1 (6 bases). V was shortened by 8 bases and J by 0 bases, with 17 bases between the two germline ends. Germline assignment: CDR1 MDHEN and CDR2 SYDVKM. The CDR3 length is 17 residues.

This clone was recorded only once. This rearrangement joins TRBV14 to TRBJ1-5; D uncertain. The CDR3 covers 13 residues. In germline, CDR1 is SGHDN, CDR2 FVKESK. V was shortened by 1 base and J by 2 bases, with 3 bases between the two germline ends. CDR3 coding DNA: TGTGCCAGCAGCCAAGGAGGCAATCAGCCCCAGCATTTT. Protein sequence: CASSQGGNQPQHF.

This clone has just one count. The CDR3 loop reads CASSFRGSNEQFF. CDR3 nucleotides: TGTGCCAGCAGTTTCAGAGGGTCGAATGAGCAGTTCTTC. The chain recombines TRBV12-3 or TRBV12-4 with TRBJ2-1; TRBD2 might be the D (5 bases). V was clipped by 3 bases and J by 7 bases, with 10 bases between them. This CDR3 is 13 amino acids long.

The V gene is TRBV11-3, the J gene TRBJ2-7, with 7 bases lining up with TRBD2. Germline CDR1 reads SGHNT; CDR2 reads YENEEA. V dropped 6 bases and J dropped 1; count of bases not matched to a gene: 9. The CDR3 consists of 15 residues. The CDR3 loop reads CASSSPGGRSYEQYF. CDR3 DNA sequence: TGTGCCAGCAGTTCCCCGGGGGGACGATCCTACGAGCAGTACTTC. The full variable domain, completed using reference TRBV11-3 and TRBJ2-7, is EAGVVQSPRYKIIEKKQPVAFWCNPISGHNTLYWYLQNLGQGPELLIRYENEEAVDDSQLPKDRFSAERLKGVDSTLKIQPAELGDSAVYLCASSSPGGRSYEQYFGPGTRLTVT.

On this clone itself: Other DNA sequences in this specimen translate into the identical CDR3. The CDR3 spells CASRPGTGKETQYF. Written as DNA, the CDR3 is TGCGCCAGCAGGCCCGGGACAGGGAAAGAGACCCAGTACTTC. This sequence joins TRBV5-1 and TRBJ2-5; the match to TRBD1 covers 9 bases. With V trimmed by 5 bases and J by 3 bases, 5 bases remained unmatched. This CDR3 contains 14 residues. Looked up from germline, CDR1 is SGHRS and CDR2 is YFSETQ.

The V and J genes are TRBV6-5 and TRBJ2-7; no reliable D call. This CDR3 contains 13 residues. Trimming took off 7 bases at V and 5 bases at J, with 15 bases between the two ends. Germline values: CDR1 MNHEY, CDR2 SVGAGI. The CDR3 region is CASTERARDEQYF. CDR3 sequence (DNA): TGTGCCAGCACGGAGCGAGCCCGGGACGAGCAGTACTTC.

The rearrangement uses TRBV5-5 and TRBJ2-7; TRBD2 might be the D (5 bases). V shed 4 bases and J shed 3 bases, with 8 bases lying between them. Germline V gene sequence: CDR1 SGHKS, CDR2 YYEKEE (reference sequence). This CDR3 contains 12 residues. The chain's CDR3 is CASSAGNYEQYF. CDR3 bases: TGTGCCAGCAGCGCCGGGAACTACGAGCAGTACTTC.

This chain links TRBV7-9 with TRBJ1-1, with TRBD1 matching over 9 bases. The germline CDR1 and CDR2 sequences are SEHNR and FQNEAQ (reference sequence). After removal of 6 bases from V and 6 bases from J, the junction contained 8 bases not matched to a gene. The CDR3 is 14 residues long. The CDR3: CASSLTGGFPEAFF. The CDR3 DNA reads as TGTGCCAGCAGTTTGACAGGGGGGTTTCCTGAAGCTTTCTTT.

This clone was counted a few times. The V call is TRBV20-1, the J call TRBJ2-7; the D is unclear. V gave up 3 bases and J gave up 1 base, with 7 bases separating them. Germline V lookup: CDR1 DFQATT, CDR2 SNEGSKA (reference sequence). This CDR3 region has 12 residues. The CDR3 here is CSASGSSYEQYF. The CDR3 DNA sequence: TGCAGTGCTAGTGGCAGTTCCTACGAGCAGTACTTC.

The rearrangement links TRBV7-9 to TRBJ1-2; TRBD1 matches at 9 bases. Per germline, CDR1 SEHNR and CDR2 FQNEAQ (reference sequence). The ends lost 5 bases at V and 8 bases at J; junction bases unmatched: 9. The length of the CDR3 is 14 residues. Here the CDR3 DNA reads TGTGCCAGCAGCCGACGGACAGGGGATAGCGGCTACACCTTC. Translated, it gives CASSRRTGDSGYTF.

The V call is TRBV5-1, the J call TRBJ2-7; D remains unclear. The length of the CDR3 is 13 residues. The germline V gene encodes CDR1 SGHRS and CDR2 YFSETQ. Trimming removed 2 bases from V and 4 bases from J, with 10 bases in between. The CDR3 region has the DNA TGCGCCAGCAGCTTCGGGTCCGGATACGAGCAGTACTTC. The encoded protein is CASSFGSGYEQYF.

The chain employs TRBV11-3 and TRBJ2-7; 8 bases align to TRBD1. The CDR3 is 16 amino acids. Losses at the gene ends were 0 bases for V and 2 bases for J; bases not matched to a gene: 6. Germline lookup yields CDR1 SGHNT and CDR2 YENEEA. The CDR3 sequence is CASSLEGWTGTYEQYF. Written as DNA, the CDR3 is TGTGCCAGCAGCTTAGAAGGATGGACAGGGACCTACGAGCAGTACTTC.

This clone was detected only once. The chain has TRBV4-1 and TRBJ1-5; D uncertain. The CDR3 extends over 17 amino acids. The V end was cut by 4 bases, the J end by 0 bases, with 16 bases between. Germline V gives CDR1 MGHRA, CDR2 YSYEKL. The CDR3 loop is CASSLDWSLDSNQPQHF. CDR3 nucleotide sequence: TGCGCCAGCAGCCTCGACTGGAGCCTAGATAGCAATCAGCCCCAGCATTTT.

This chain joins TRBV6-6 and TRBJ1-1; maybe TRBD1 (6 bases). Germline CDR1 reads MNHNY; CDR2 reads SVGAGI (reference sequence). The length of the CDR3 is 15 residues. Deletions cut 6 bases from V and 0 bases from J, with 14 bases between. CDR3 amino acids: CASRPRTDMNTEAFF. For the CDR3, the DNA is TGTGCCAGCAGACCCAGGACAGACATGAACACTGAAGCTTTCTTT.

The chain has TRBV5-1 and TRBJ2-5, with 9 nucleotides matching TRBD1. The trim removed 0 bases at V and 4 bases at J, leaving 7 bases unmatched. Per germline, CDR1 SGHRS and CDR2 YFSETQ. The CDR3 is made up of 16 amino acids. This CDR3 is CASSLAGTGRTETQYF. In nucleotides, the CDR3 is TGCGCCAGCAGCTTGGCCGGGACAGGGAGGACAGAGACCCAGTACTTC.

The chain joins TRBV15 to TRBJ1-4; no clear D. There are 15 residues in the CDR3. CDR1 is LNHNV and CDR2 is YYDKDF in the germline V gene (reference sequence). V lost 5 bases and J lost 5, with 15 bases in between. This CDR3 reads CATSARRPANEKLFF. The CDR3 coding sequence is TGTGCCACCAGCGCCAGGAGGCCGGCGAATGAAAAACTGTTTTTT.

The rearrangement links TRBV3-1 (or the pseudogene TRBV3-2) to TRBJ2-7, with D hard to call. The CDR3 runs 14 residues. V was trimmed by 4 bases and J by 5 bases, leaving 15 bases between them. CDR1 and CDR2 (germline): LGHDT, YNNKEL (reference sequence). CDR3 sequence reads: CASSPRLDRDEQYF. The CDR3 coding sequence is TGTGCCAGCAGCCCCCGGTTAGACCGGGACGAGCAGTACTTC.

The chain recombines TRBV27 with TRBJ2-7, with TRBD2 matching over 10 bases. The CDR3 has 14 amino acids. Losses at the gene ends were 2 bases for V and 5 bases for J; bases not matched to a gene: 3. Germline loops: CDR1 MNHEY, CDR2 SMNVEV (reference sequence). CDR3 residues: CASSLGLAGDEQYF. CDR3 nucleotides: TGTGCCAGCAGTTTAGGTCTAGCGGGGGACGAGCAGTACTTC.

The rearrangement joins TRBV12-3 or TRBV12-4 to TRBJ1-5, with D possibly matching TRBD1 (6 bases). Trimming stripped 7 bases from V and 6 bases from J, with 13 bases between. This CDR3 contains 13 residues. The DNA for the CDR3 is TGTGCCAGCAAGAACAGGGCGGGTCAGCCCCAGCATTTT. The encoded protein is CASKNRAGQPQHF.

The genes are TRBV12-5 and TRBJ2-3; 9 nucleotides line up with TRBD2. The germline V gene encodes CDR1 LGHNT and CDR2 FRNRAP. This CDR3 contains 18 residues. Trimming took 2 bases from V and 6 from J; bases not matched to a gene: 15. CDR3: CASGLRAGGEFSSDTQYF. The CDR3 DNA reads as TGTGCTAGTGGTTTGAGAGCGGGAGGTGAGTTTTCGTCGGATACGCAGTATTTT. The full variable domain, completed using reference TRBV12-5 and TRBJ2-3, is DARVTQTPRHKVTEMGQEVTMRCQPILGHNTVFWYRQTMMQGLELLAYFRNRAPLDDSGMPKDRFSAEMPDATLATLKIQPSEPRDSAVYFCASGLRAGGEFSSDTQYFGPGTRLTVL.